The entry below describes one T cell receptor beta chain. The entry originates in a study of CD4 T cells in relation to SARS-CoV-2 and coronaviruses. Generated by immunoSEQ multiplex PCR, the TCRdb table keeps only in-frame clones and is missing some. Of tens of thousands of clones in the sample, around 86% were seen once. The unexposed donors gave CD4+ T cells in about 2010-2018, prior to COVID-19. The CDR3 has 16 residues. The V end was cut by 0 bases, the J end by 3 bases, with 14 bases between. The germline gives CDR1 LNHNV, CDR2 YYDKDF (reference sequence). The sequencing input was memory CD4+ T cells from PBMCs. V is TRBV15 and J is TRBJ1-2, with D hard to call. This clonotype was obtained from a human donor in good health. CDR3 loop: CATSRDPGRQYYGYTF. The CDR3 coding sequence is TGTGCCACCAGCAGAGATCCCGGCCGGCAATACTATGGCTACACCTTC.